Below are 30 T cell receptor beta chains sequenced from a single sample in a study of blood T cell repertoires in COVID-19. Method: immunoSEQ multiplex PCR; TCRdb's copy keeps in-frame clones and lacks some. This table holds over 250,000 clones, approximately 90% found once. The sequenced sample consisted of PBMCs or T cells enriched from blood (not recorded which). The receptors here all came from a woman between 25 and 40 years old who had recovered from COVID-19.

This clone was found once. The rearrangement uses TRBV7-3 and TRBJ2-1, with TRBD1 as a possible D gene (6 bases). CDR3 length: 14 amino acids. CDR1 SGHTA and CDR2 FQGTGA come from the germline V gene. Trimming removed 5 bases from V and 9 bases from J, with 17 bases in between. CDR3 DNA: TGTGCCAGCAGCCCATTTGGGGGCAGCGGTGAGCAGTTCTTC. This gives the protein CASSPFGGSGEQFF.

This clone came up a few times. The genes are TRBV5-6 and TRBJ1-2; 8 nucleotides line up with TRBD1. V lost 4 bases to trimming and J lost 8 bases; unmatched junction nucleotides: 10. The CDR3 sequence is 14 residues long. Germline lookup yields CDR1 SGHDT and CDR2 YYEEEE. The CDR3 loop reads CASSTDRGVFGYTF. The DNA of the CDR3 is TGTGCCAGCAGCACTGACAGGGGTGTTTTCGGCTACACCTTC.

This rearrangement joins TRBV7-2 to TRBJ2-5, with D perhaps matching TRBD1 (5 bases). Germline V lookup: CDR1 SGHTA, CDR2 FQGNSA. This CDR3 region has 14 residues. V lost 5 bases and J 5 bases, leaving 15 bases between the germline ends. The CDR3 protein is CASSRNQGWETQYF. CDR3 DNA: TGTGCCAGCAGCCGGAATCAGGGTTGGGAGACCCAGTACTTC.

The genes are TRBV28 and TRBJ2-5, with 7 bases that match TRBD2. V trimming: 8 bases; J trimming: 2 bases; junction bases outside the gene matches: 2. CDR1 MDHEN and CDR2 SYDVKM come from the germline V gene. The CDR3 consists of 12 residues. The CDR3 protein is CASLGLQETQYF. The CDR3 coding sequence is TGTGCCAGCCTGGGACTACAAGAGACCCAGTACTTC. The variable domain in full, with the rest retrieved from reference TRBV28 and TRBJ2-5, is DVKVTQSSRYLVKRTGEKVFLECVQDMDHENMFWYRQDPGLGLRLIYFSYDVKMKEKGDIPEGYSVSREKKERFSLILESASTNQTSMYLCASLGLQETQYFGPGTRLLVL.

V usage is TRBV7-9 and J usage is TRBJ2-1; 7 bases align to TRBD1. The germline CDR1 and CDR2 sequences are SEHNR and FQNEAQ (reference sequence). The V and J ends lost 5 bases and 0 bases, in that order; junction bases with no gene match: 4. The CDR3 contains 15 residues. The CDR3 nucleotides read TGTGCCAGCAGCCGACAGGGAAGCTCCTACAATGAGCAGTTCTTC. As protein: CASSRQGSSYNEQFF.

This sequence joins TRBV7-8 and TRBJ2-7; D is unclear. CDR1 SGHVS and CDR2 FQNEAQ come from the germline V gene. V was clipped by 6 bases and J by 0 bases, with 12 bases between them. This CDR3 contains 14 residues. The CDR3 DNA is TGTGCCAGCAGTACCCTCAGCGCCTCCTACGAGCAGTACTTC. Encoded protein: CASSTLSASYEQYF.

This chain connects TRBV27 to TRBJ1-2; a weak D match, TRBD1 (6 bases). Trimming shortened V by 3 bases and J by 5 bases, and 19 bases separated the two germline ends. CDR3 length: 16 residues. CDR1 is MNHEY and CDR2 is SMNVEV in the germline V gene (reference sequence). The CDR3 DNA sequence: TGTGCCAGCAGTTTGGGTGCCCAGGGGTTCGGGTATGGCTACACCTTC. Protein: CASSLGAQGFGYGYTF.

J is TRBJ2-1 and V is TRBV7-9, with TRBD2 as a possible D gene (5 bases). The length of the CDR3 is 15 residues. Germline assignment: CDR1 SEHNR and CDR2 FQNEAQ (reference sequence). The V gene lost 3 bases and the J gene lost 10 bases, with 19 bases spanning the gap. This CDR3 reads CASSFIPGSGVEQFF. The CDR3, as DNA: TGTGCCAGCAGCTTTATTCCGGGATCAGGAGTCGAGCAGTTCTTC.

The chain uses TRBV5-6 and TRBJ2-7, with TRBD1 matching 9 bases. Trimming at V came to 2 bases and at J to 3 bases, leaving 6 bases not matched to a gene. CDR1 and CDR2 (germline): SGHDT, YYEEEE. The CDR3 length is 15 residues. In nucleotides, the CDR3 is TGTGCCAGCAGCTTCGGGACAGGGACCGACTACGAGCAGTACTTC. Protein sequence: CASSFGTGTDYEQYF.

The gene calls are TRBV19 and TRBJ1-3, with no clear D. The germline V gene has CDR1 LNHDA and CDR2 SQIVND (reference sequence). Trimming took off 6 bases at V and 0 bases at J, with 12 bases between the two ends. The CDR3 loop spans 15 amino acids. Here the CDR3 reads CASSTPGSSGNTIYF. The DNA of the CDR3 is TGTGCCAGTAGCACCCCGGGATCCTCTGGAAACACCATATATTTT.

The chain uses TRBV9 and TRBJ1-2; 9 bases fit TRBD1. Germline assignment: CDR1 SGDLS and CDR2 YYNGEE. Trimming cost V 8 bases and J 8 bases; bases outside gene matches: 10. This CDR3 region has 13 residues. This CDR3 is CASATGTGLGYTF. The CDR3 region has the DNA TGTGCCAGTGCAACCGGGACAGGGCTCGGCTACACCTTC.

The chain has TRBV4-1 and TRBJ2-3, with D possibly matching TRBD2 (5 bases). The CDR3 is 16 residues long. The germline gives CDR1 MGHRA, CDR2 YSYEKL. V was pared by 1 base and J by 1 base, with 12 bases between. The CDR3: CASSQVGGTGTDTQYF. The CDR3 coding sequence is TGCGCCAGCAGCCAAGTCGGAGGCACGGGCACAGATACGCAGTATTTT.

CDR3 DNA: TGTGCCAGCGGCCCCTGGGGGCTTAGGAATTCACCCCTCCACTTT. This encodes CASGPWGLRNSPLHF. The V call is TRBV27, the J call TRBJ1-6, with D tentatively TRBD1 (6 bases). The CDR3 sequence is 15 residues long. Trimming took off 8 bases at V and 7 bases at J, with 18 bases between the two ends. The germline V gene has CDR1 MNHEY and CDR2 SMNVEV (reference sequence).

The chain links TRBV19 to TRBJ2-1; 9 bases are shared with TRBD1. This CDR3 region has 16 residues. Trimming at V came to 5 bases and at J to 4 bases, leaving 9 bases not matched to a gene. Looked up from germline, CDR1 is LNHDA and CDR2 is SQIVND (reference sequence). In DNA, the CDR3 is TGTGCCAGTAGTCGTCCCCCGGGACAGGGTTACAATGAGCAGTTCTTC. This codes for CASSRPPGQGYNEQFF.

J is TRBJ1-3 and V is TRBV28; D is undetermined. CDR1 is MDHEN, CDR2 SYDVKM, per germline. The CDR3 length is 15 residues. Trimming took 4 bases from V and 0 from J, leaving 10 bases between them. The CDR3: CASSSGVHSGNTIYF. The CDR3 region has the DNA TGTGCCAGCAGTTCCGGGGTCCACTCTGGAAACACCATATATTTT.

V and J are TRBV15 and TRBJ2-5; D may be TRBD2 (6 bases). Germline CDR1 is LNHNV and CDR2 is YYDKDF (reference sequence). V was trimmed by 5 bases and J by 7 bases, leaving 14 bases between them. The CDR3 loop spans 13 amino acids. CDR3 amino acids: CATSPRTGGTQYF. The CDR3 coding sequence is TGTGCCACCAGCCCGAGGACCGGGGGGACCCAGTACTTC. Full variable domain (missing parts from reference TRBV15 and TRBJ2-5): DAMVIQNPRYQVTQFGKPVTLSCSQTLNHNVMYWYQQKSSQAPKLLFHYYDKDFNNEADTPDNFQSRRPNTSFCFLDIRSPGLGDTAMYLCATSPRTGGTQYFGPGTRLLVL.

This rearrangement joins TRBV2 to TRBJ1-4; TRBD1 aligns across 8 bases. Trimming cost V 10 bases and J 3 bases; bases outside gene matches: 4. The CDR3 has 13 amino acids. CDR1 SNHLY and CDR2 FYNNEI come from the germline V gene. CDR3 DNA sequence: TGTGCCACCAAACAGGGGGCTAATGAAAAACTGTTTTTT. Translated, it gives CATKQGANEKLFF.

V is TRBV4-2 and J is TRBJ2-5; D perhaps matches TRBD2 (6 bases). The CDR3 is 17 amino acids. Germline values: CDR1 LGHNA, CDR2 YNFKEQ. Trimming cost V 3 bases and J 5 bases, with 22 bases left between them. Here the CDR3 DNA reads TGTGCCAGCAGCCAGTCCGAGGCCAACGGGAGTCCGGAGACCCAGTACTTC. Translation: CASSQSEANGSPETQYF.

DNA of the CDR3: TGTGCCAGCAGCTTAGGACAGCTGAATTCACCCCTCCACTTT. It specifies CASSLGQLNSPLHF. The V call is TRBV7-8, the J call TRBJ1-6; a weak D match, TRBD1 (5 bases). The V gene's germline CDR1 is SGHVS and CDR2 FQNEAQ. V was pared by 1 base and J by 7 bases, with 8 bases between. The CDR3 runs to 14 residues.

The rearrangement uses TRBV7-2 and TRBJ1-4; 8 bases agree with TRBD1. Unmatched junction bases numbered 4, after V lost 4 bases and J lost 3 bases. Germline loops: CDR1 SGHTA, CDR2 FQGNSA. The CDR3 contains 15 residues. The DNA for the CDR3 is TGTGCCAGCAGCTCCCGGGGACAGGCTAATGAAAAACTGTTTTTT. Translated, it gives CASSSRGQANEKLFF.

The chain combines TRBV5-1 with TRBJ2-1; D gene ambiguous. This CDR3 has 15 residues. Looked up from germline, CDR1 is SGHRS and CDR2 is YFSETQ. Between the trimmed V and J ends, which lost 3 bases and 5 bases, there was a span of 15 bases. The CDR3 region is CASSWAPAVNNEQFF. In DNA, the CDR3 is TGCGCCAGCAGCTGGGCGCCTGCTGTAAACAATGAGCAGTTCTTC.

The V gene is TRBV18, the J gene TRBJ2-7, with TRBD2 matching 13 bases. V trimming: 3 bases; J trimming: 0 bases; junction bases outside the gene matches: 8. This CDR3 is built from 18 residues. Germline values: CDR1 KGHSH, CDR2 LQKENI. CDR3 sequence (DNA): TGTGCCAGCTCACCGCGCATCAGGACTAGCGGGAGCTCCTACGAGCAGTACTTC. The encoded protein is CASSPRIRTSGSSYEQYF.

The chain employs TRBV10-1 and TRBJ2-7; D gene ambiguous. V gave up 4 bases and J gave up 0 bases, with 10 bases separating them. The CDR3 consists of 14 residues. Germline-derived CDR1 and CDR2 are WNHNN and SYGVQD (reference sequence). CDR3 sequence reads: CASSVGGGSYEQYF. In DNA form, the CDR3 reads TGCGCCAGCAGTGTAGGTGGCGGCTCCTACGAGCAGTACTTC.

The chain joins TRBV11-1 to TRBJ2-1, with 11 bases matching TRBD2. The CDR3 covers 14 residues. The V segment lost 2 bases and the J segment 12 bases; nucleotides outside the gene matches: 6. Germline values: CDR1 SGHAT, CDR2 FQDESV (reference sequence). The CDR3: CASSLMGTSGRQFF. CDR3 nucleotides: TGTGCCAGCAGCTTAATGGGGACTAGCGGTCGGCAGTTCTTC.

This chain uses TRBV28 with TRBJ2-5, with 8 positions matching TRBD2. Trimming took 2 bases from V and 5 from J; bases not matched to a gene: 7. The CDR3 covers 15 residues. The germline V gene encodes CDR1 MDHEN and CDR2 SYDVKM. The chain's CDR3 is CASSLGAGVLETQYF. For the CDR3, the DNA is TGTGCCAGCAGTTTAGGAGCGGGAGTGTTGGAGACCCAGTACTTC.

The chain is built from TRBV28 and TRBJ1-5; TRBD1 matches at 8 bases. The CDR3 is made up of 16 amino acids. The germline CDR1 and CDR2 sequences are MDHEN and SYDVKM. With V trimmed by 5 bases and J by 0 bases, 6 bases remained unmatched. The CDR3 is CASSRGTGISNQPQHF. CDR3 bases: TGTGCCAGCAGTCGAGGGACAGGAATTAGCAATCAGCCCCAGCATTTT.

Only a few counts were recorded for this clone. The rearrangement joins TRBV30 to TRBJ1-1; D is perhaps TRBD1 (6 bases). V lost 5 bases, J lost 3 bases, and 19 bases lay in between. CDR3 length equals 15 residues. CDR1 and CDR2 (germline): GTSNPN, SVGIG (reference sequence). The CDR3 region has the DNA TGTGCCTGGTCCCCCCTAAAAGGGGGATACACTGAAGCTTTCTTT. Translation: CAWSPLKGGYTEAFF.

The chain has TRBV19 and TRBJ2-5; 13 positions match TRBD2. The CDR3 length is 17 residues. CDR1 and CDR2 from the germline V gene are LNHDA and SQIVND (reference sequence). After removal of 6 bases from V and 0 bases from J, the junction contained 7 bases not matched to a gene. The CDR3 reads CASSKPGTSGNQETQYF. In DNA, the CDR3 is TGTGCCAGTAGCAAACCAGGGACTAGCGGGAACCAAGAGACCCAGTACTTC.

A note on this clone: Other DNA sequences within the sample encode an identical CDR3. The rearrangement joins TRBV4-1 to TRBJ2-2; 7 bases fit TRBD2. Looked up from germline, CDR1 is MGHRA and CDR2 is YSYEKL. CDR3 size: 14 residues. J lost 5 bases, V lost 2 bases, and 2 bases had no gene match. CDR3 region: CASSQPGGTGELFF. In nucleotides, the CDR3 is TGCGCCAGCAGCCAACCGGGAGGTACCGGGGAGCTGTTTTTT.

The chain links TRBV30 to TRBJ1-4, with no clear D. CDR1 GTSNPN and CDR2 SVGIG come from the germline V gene (reference sequence). Deletions cut 4 bases from V and 4 bases from J, with 22 bases between. The CDR3 totals 17 residues. The CDR3 spells CAWTQTPRTHLNEKLFF. The CDR3 coding sequence is TGTGCCTGGACCCAAACCCCCCGGACTCATCTTAATGAAAAACTGTTTTTT.